This TCR beta chain came from a study of early T cells in non-severe SARS-CoV-2 infection. Study-level background: The sequenced material was bulk RNA from unsorted whole blood, and its chains were unpaired. Overall study findings and caveats: Using VDJdb, the matching emphasized anti-spike CD8 responses while missing private and CD4 specificities.

Unique molecular identifiers were affixed to single, distinct cDNA molecules. MiXCR was run by TCRdb on the 5' RACE reads, yielding one entry per CDR3 protein. This table has around 81,000 distinct CDR3 sequences, 11% to 15% appearing once. The sample holds a few counts of this clonotype. What it recognizes is unknown. The CDR3 runs to 13 residues. Germline V lookup: CDR1 SGHAT, CDR2 FQNNGV. Trimming at V came to 0 bases and at J to 15 bases, leaving 7 bases not matched to a gene. V usage is TRBV11-2 and J usage is TRBJ2-1, with 8 positions matching TRBD2. The TCR originated in an adult who was a healthcare worker with PCR-confirmed SARS-CoV-2 infection or an uninfected control (not recorded which). Sequenced sample: whole blood. This CDR3 reads CASSLDRSGGWFF. In DNA form, the CDR3 reads TGTGCCAGCAGCTTAGATCGGAGCGGGGGCTGGTTCTTC.